The next 3 T cell receptor beta chains were all read from a single sample in a study of shared clonotypes between healthy human individuals. This table comes from immunoSEQ multiplex PCR, and its TCRdb copy is limited to in-frame clones, with some not included. Among approximately 1.5 million clones listed, around 98.5% were seen once. The sample was naive CD4+ T cells sorted from blood. The subset was: CD45RA+ positively selected. Every receptor here comes from a man aged 30-40 years in good health.

Here the CDR3 reads CASRRTGTGELFF. In DNA form, the CDR3 reads TGCGCCAGCAGACGGACGGGGACCGGGGAGCTGTTTTTT. V usage is TRBV4-3 and J usage is TRBJ2-2; possibly TRBD2 for D (5 bases). V lost 6 bases to trimming and J lost 5 bases, with 10 bases between them. CDR1 LGHNA and CDR2 YSLEER come from the germline V gene. The CDR3 totals 13 residues.

The chain has TRBV4-1 and TRBJ1-1; D gene ambiguous. CDR3 length: 17 amino acids. Trimming stripped 1 base from V and 0 bases from J, with 15 bases between. CDR1 is MGHRA and CDR2 is YSYEKL in the germline V gene. In DNA, the CDR3 is TGCGCCAGCAGCCAAGCTTTTGAGGAAACTCTGAACACTGAAGCTTTCTTT. This sequence encodes CASSQAFEETLNTEAFF.

This sequence joins TRBV28 and TRBJ2-1; 13 bases line up with TRBD2. The germline V gene has CDR1 MDHEN and CDR2 SYDVKM. J gave up 8 bases and V 6 bases, and 7 bases lay outside the gene matches. The CDR3 covers 15 residues. The CDR3 loop reads CASRRLAGGRDEQFF. The CDR3 DNA reads as TGTGCCAGCAGAAGACTAGCGGGAGGCCGCGATGAGCAGTTCTTC.